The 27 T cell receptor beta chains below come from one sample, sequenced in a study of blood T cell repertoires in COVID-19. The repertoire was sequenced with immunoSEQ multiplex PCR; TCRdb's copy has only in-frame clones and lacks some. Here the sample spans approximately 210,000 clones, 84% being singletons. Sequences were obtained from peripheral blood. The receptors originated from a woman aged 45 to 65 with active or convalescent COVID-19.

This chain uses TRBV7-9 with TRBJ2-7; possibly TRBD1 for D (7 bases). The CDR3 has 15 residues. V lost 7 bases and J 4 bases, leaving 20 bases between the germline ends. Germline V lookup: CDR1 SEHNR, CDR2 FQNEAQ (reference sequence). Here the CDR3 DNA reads TGTGCCAGCACCGGAGCCCAGGGGGGTGGGTACGAGCAGTACTTC. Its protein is CASTGAQGGGYEQYF.

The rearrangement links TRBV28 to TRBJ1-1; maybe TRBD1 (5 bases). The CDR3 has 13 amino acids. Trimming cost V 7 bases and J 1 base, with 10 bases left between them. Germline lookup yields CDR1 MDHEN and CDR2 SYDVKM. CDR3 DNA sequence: TGTGCCAGCATTCCAGGGAAGAACACTGAAGCTTTCTTT. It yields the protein CASIPGKNTEAFF.

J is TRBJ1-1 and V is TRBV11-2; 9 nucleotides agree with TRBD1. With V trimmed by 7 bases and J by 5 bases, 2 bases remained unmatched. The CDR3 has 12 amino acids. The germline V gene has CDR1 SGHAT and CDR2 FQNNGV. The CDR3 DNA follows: TGTGCCAGCAACGACAGGGGGACTGAAGCTTTCTTT. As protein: CASNDRGTEAFF.

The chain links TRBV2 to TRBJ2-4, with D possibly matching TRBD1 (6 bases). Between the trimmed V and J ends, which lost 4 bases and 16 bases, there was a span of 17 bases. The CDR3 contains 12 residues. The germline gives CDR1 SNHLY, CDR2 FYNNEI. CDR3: CASSGSFTGSYF. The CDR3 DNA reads TGTGCCAGCAGTGGATCGTTTACAGGGAGCTACTTC.

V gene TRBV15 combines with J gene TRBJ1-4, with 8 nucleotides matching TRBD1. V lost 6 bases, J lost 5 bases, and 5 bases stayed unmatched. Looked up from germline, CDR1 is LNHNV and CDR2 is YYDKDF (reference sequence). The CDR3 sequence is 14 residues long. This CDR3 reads CATRYRQGNEKLFF. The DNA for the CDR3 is TGTGCCACCAGGTACCGACAGGGGAATGAAAAACTGTTTTTT. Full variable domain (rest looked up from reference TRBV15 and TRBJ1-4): DAMVIQNPRYQVTQFGKPVTLSCSQTLNHNVMYWYQQKSSQAPKLLFHYYDKDFNNEADTPDNFQSRRPNTSFCFLDIRSPGLGDTAMYLCATRYRQGNEKLFFGSGTQLSVL.

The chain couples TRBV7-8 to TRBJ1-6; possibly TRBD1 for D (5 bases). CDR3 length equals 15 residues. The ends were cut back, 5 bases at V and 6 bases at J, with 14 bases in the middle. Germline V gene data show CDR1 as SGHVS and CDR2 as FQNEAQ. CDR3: CASSTTAGGNSPLHF. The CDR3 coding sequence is TGTGCCAGCAGCACGACCGCCGGGGGTAATTCACCCCTCCACTTT.

The chain's CDR3 is CASSQPRGVRGSSYEQYV. The CDR3 DNA follows: TGTGCCAGCAGCCAACCCCGAGGCGTGCGGGGTAGCTCCTACGAGCAGTACGTC. The chain is built from TRBV4-2 and TRBJ2-7; possibly TRBD2 for D (6 bases). Germline V gene lookup returns CDR1 LGHNA and CDR2 YNFKEQ. The CDR3 runs 18 residues. Trimming shortened V by 2 bases and J by 0 bases, and 20 bases separated the two germline ends.

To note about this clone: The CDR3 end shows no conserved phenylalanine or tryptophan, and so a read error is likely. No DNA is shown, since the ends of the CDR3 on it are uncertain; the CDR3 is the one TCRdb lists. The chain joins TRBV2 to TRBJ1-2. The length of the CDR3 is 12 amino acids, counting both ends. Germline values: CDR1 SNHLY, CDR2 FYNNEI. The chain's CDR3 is CASSDWTAVEGI.

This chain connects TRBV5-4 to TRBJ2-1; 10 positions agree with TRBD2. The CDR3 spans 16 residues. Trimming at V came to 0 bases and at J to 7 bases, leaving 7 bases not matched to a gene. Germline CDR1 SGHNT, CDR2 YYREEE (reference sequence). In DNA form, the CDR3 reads TGTGCCAGCAGCTTGGGAGGTAGCGGGGGGAGAAATGAGCAGTTCTTC. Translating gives CASSLGGSGGRNEQFF.

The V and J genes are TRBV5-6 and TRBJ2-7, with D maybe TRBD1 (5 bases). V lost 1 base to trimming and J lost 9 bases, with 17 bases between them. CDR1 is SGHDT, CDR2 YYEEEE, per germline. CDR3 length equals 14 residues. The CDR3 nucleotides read TGTGCCAGCAGCTTGATACAGGACGACCAGAGGCAGTACTTC. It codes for CASSLIQDDQRQYF.

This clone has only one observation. As DNA, the CDR3 is TGCAGTGCTAGTGACACCCAGTCTAATTCACCCCTCCACTTT. It encodes CSASDTQSNSPLHF. The rearrangement joins TRBV20-1 to TRBJ1-6; D is uncertain. Trimming cost V 3 bases and J 6 bases, with 12 bases left between them. CDR3 length: 14 amino acids. Per germline, CDR1 DFQATT and CDR2 SNEGSKA (reference sequence).

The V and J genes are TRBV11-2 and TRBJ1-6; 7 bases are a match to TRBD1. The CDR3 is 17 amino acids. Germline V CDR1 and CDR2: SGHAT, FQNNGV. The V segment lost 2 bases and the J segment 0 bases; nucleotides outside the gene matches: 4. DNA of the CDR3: TGTGCCAGCAGCTTACGTTGGGACAGCTCCTATAATTCACCCCTCCACTTT. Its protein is CASSLRWDSSYNSPLHF.

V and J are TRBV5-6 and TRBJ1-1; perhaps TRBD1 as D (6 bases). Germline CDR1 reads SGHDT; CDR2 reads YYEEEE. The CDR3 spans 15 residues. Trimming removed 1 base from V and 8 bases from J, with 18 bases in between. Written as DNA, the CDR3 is TGTGCCAGCAGCTTGTTCACGGGGGGGCCGGGGGAAGCTTTCTTT. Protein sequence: CASSLFTGGPGEAFF. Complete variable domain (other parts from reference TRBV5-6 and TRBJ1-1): DAGVTQSPTHLIKTRGQQVTLRCSPKSGHDTVSWYQQALGQGPQFIFQYYEEEERQRGNFPDRFSGHQFPNYSSELNVNALLLGDSALYLCASSLFTGGPGEAFFGQGTRLTVV.

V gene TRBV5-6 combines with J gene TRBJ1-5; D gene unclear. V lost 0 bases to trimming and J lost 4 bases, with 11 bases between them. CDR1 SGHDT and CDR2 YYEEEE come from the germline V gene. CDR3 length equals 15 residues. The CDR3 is CASSLAPFGNQPQHF. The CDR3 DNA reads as TGTGCCAGCAGCTTGGCCCCCTTCGGGAATCAGCCCCAGCATTTT.

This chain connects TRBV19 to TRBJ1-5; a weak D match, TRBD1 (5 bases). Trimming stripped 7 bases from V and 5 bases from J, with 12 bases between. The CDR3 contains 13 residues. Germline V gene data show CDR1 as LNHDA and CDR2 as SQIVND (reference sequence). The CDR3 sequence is CASNRRGDQPQHF. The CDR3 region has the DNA TGTGCCAGTAACAGACGGGGGGATCAGCCCCAGCATTTT.

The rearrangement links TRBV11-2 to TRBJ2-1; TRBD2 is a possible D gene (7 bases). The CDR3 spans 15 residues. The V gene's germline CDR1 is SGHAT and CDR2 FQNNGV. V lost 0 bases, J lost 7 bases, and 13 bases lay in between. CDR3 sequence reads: CASSLEGGALNEQFF. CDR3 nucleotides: TGTGCCAGCAGCTTAGAGGGGGGGGCCTTGAATGAGCAGTTCTTC.

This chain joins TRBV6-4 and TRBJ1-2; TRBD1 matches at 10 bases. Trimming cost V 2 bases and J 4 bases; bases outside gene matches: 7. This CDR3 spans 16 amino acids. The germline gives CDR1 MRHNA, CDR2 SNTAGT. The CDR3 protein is CASSDAPGQGPYGYTF. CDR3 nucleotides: TGTGCCAGCAGTGACGCCCCGGGACAGGGGCCCTATGGCTACACCTTC.

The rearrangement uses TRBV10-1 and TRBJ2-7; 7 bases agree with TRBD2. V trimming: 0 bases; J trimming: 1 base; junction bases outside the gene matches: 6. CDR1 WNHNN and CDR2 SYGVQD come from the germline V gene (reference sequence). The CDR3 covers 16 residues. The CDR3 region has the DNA TGCGCCAGCAGTGAGTCGGGAGGGACCCGATCCTACGAGCAGTACTTC. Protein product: CASSESGGTRSYEQYF.

The CDR3 is CASTPTAGPTDTQYF. In DNA, the CDR3 is TGTGCCAGCACCCCCACGGCAGGGCCCACAGATACGCAGTATTTT. The V call is TRBV6-5, the J call TRBJ2-3, with a possible D match to TRBD1 (5 bases). The germline V gene encodes CDR1 MNHEY and CDR2 SVGAGI. The V end was cut by 7 bases, the J end by 2 bases, with 16 bases between. The CDR3 sequence is 15 residues long.

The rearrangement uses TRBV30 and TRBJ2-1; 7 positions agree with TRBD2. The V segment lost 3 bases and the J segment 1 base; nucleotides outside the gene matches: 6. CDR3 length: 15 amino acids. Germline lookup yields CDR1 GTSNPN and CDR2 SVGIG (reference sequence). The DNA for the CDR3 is TGTGCCTGGAGGCGCGGGAGTACTTCCTACAATGAGCAGTTCTTC. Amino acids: CAWRRGSTSYNEQFF.

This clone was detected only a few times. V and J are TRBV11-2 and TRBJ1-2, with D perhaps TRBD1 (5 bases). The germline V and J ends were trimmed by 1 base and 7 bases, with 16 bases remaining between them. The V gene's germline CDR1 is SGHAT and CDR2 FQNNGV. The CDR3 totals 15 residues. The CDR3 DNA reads TGTGCCAGCAGCTTAGGTGGGGGAGGGGTTGGTGGCTACACCTTC. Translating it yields CASSLGGGGVGGYTF.

The CDR3 loop is CASSKWGTSPHAQYF. The CDR3, as DNA: TGTGCCAGCAGCAAGTGGGGGACTAGCCCCCATGCGCAGTATTTT. The chain carries TRBV3-1 (or the pseudogene TRBV3-2) and TRBJ2-3, with 9 positions matching TRBD2. Losses at the gene ends were 5 bases for V and 10 bases for J; bases not matched to a gene: 13. In germline, CDR1 is LGHDT, CDR2 YNNKEL (reference sequence). This CDR3 has 15 residues.

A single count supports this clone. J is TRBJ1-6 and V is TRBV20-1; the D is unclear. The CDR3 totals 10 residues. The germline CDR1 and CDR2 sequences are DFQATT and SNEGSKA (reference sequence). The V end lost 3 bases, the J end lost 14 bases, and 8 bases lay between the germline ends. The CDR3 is CSASRRALHF. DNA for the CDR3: TGCAGTGCTAGTCGTCGAGCCCTCCACTTT.

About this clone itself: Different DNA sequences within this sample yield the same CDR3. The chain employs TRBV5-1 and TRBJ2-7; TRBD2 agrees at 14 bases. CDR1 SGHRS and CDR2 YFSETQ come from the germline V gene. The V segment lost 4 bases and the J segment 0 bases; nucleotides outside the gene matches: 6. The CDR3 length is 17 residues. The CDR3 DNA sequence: TGCGCCAGCAGCCCAGGGACTAGCGGGAGAATCTCCTACGAGCAGTACTTC. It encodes CASSPGTSGRISYEQYF.

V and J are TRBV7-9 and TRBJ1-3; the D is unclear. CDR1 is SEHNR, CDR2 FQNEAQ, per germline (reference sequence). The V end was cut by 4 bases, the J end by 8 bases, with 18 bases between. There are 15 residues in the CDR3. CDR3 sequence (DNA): TGTGCCAGCAGCTCCCCCGACCTCGGACTTTACACCATATATTTT. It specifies CASSSPDLGLYTIYF.

The CDR3 nucleotides are TGTGCCAGCAGCCAAGGACAGAGCAATCAGCCCCAGCATTTT. Translation: CASSQGQSNQPQHF. V usage is TRBV3-1 (or the pseudogene TRBV3-2) and J usage is TRBJ1-5; TRBD1 is a possible D gene (5 bases). This CDR3 region has 14 residues. Germline CDR1 is LGHDT and CDR2 is YNNKEL (reference sequence). V was trimmed by 1 base and J by 1 base, leaving 5 bases between them.

CDR3 sequence: CASSPLVPNTEAFF. CDR3 coding DNA: TGTGCCAGCTCACCACTCGTTCCGAACACTGAAGCTTTCTTT. The chain joins TRBV18 to TRBJ1-1, with no clear D. The CDR3 contains 14 residues. The V end lost 1 base, the J end lost 1 base, and 7 bases lay between the germline ends. The germline V gene encodes CDR1 KGHSH and CDR2 LQKENI.